This entry lists 2 T cell receptor beta chains sequenced from one sample in a study of human T cells and chemical hapten exposure. TCRdb used MiXCR to reprocess the RACE reads, holding one entry per CDR3 protein. The sample includes roughly 60,000 distinct CDR3 sequences, approximately 6.7% of them seen just once. Regarding time point: pre-sensitization, week 0. Documented treatment: therapeutic diphenylcyclopropenone sensitization with weekly scalp DPC. Sample: whole blood, taken in connection with sensitization to the hapten diphenylcyclopropenone (DPC). The receptors shown here come from a young woman with alopecia areata. Some clones in this sample may be carry-over from other donors' samples.

The chain recombines TRBV7-9 with TRBJ2-4, with D perhaps matching TRBD1 (6 bases). Deletions cut 2 bases from V and 2 bases from J, with 19 bases between. CDR3 length: 18 amino acids. CDR1 SEHNR and CDR2 FQNEAQ come from the germline V gene (reference sequence). The CDR3 bases are TGTGCCAGCAGCTTACCCTATCGATATACAGGGACCAAAAACATTCAGTACTTC. The encoded protein is CASSLPYRYTGTKNIQYF.

This clonotype was seen only a few times. CDR3 sequence (DNA): TGTGCCAGCAGGAAGGGACTAGCGGGGGTTGAGACCCAGTACTTC. Translation gives CASRKGLAGVETQYF. The V call is TRBV6-6, the J call TRBJ2-5; TRBD2 matches 14 bases. The CDR3 has 15 residues. Unmatched junction bases numbered 5, after V lost 6 bases and J lost 5 bases. Looked up from germline, CDR1 is MNHNY and CDR2 is SVGAGI (reference sequence).